The 3 T cell receptor beta chains below come from one sample, sequenced in a study of blood T cell repertoires in COVID-19. This table comes from immunoSEQ multiplex PCR, and its TCRdb copy is limited to in-frame clones, with some not included. The sample includes about 88,000 clones, approximately 91% of them seen just once. Sequencing input: peripheral blood. Receptors were obtained from a woman of 80 years or more with acute or convalescent COVID-19.

This rearrangement joins TRBV4-3 to TRBJ2-2; no clear D gene. Germline lookup yields CDR1 LGHNA and CDR2 YSLEER. Trimming shortened V by 2 bases and J by 6 bases, and 7 bases separated the two germline ends. The length of the CDR3 is 13 residues. In DNA, the CDR3 is TGCGCCAGCAGCCAACAAGCGCCCGGGGAGCTGTTTTTT. Amino acids: CASSQQAPGELFF.

The J gene is TRBJ2-1, the V gene TRBV19; 8 bases map to TRBD1. Looked up from germline, CDR1 is LNHDA and CDR2 is SQIVND (reference sequence). Trimming took 0 bases from V and 4 from J; bases not matched to a gene: 11. This CDR3 has 18 amino acids. CDR3 region: CASSIERTGIGLYNEQFF. Here the CDR3 DNA reads TGTGCCAGTAGTATAGAAAGGACAGGGATAGGTCTTTACAATGAGCAGTTCTTC.

The CDR3 is CASSLIQGHTEAFF. CDR3 coding DNA: TGTGCCAGCAGCTTAATCCAGGGGCACACTGAAGCTTTCTTT. The rearrangement links TRBV7-3 to TRBJ1-1; D possibly corresponds to TRBD1 (6 bases). V was trimmed by 1 base and J by 3 bases, leaving 9 bases between them. The V gene's germline CDR1 is SGHTA and CDR2 FQGTGA. The length of the CDR3 is 14 residues.